Reported below is one T cell receptor beta chain. Its matching antigen is unknown. Sample treatment: oral pan-JAK inhibitor, 5-10 mg twice daily. Alopecia areata patients provided lesional scalp punch biopsies and peripheral blood, both collected for the study. Trimming pared 5 bases from V and 1 base from J, leaving 13 bases between. Germline CDR1 MNHEY, CDR2 SMNVEV (reference sequence). This CDR3 region has 15 residues. This sample is drawn from a study of CD8+ T cells in alopecia areata. Whole-study results and caveats: Compared with normal scalp, lesional scalp had higher clonality and more expanded CD8+ clones. Scalp repertoires also include resident alphabeta T cells from normal skin.

As the sequencing template, cDNA was produced by extracting RNA and reverse transcribing it. Generated by immunoSEQ multiplex PCR, the TCRdb table keeps only in-frame clones and is missing some. The data hold 190,000 or so clones, with about 60% observed a single time. The origin of this receptor is a human donor with alopecia areata. This rearrangement joins TRBV27 to TRBJ2-3; tentative D call: TRBD1 (5 bases). The input for sequencing was CD8+ T cells sorted from blood, taken at week 24, from a patient treated with tofacitinib. CDR3 in amino acids: CASSPQVPGTDTQYF. In DNA form, the CDR3 reads TGTGCCAGCAGTCCACAGGTCCCGGGCACAGATACGCAGTATTTT.